A selection of T cell receptor beta chains follows, all from one sample in a study of blood T cell repertoires in COVID-19. The protocol was immunoSEQ multiplex PCR, while the TCRdb copy is restricted to in-frame clones and leaves out a portion. The repertoire consists of about 180,000 clones, with approximately 88% occurring once and the leading ten covering about 3.9%. Material: peripheral blood. These receptors all stem from a woman between 25 and 40 years old with acute or convalescent COVID-19. Each CDR3 is given with its conserved first and last residue. The order of the fields is CDR3 protein, CDR3 DNA, D gene, J gene, clone size, V gene. The D gene is left open where the match is weak. The size field is filled for only some rows; it gives once, few, many or a size class.

CASSETRGFSYTF TGTGCCAGCAGTGAAACCCGGGGGTTTTCCTACACCTTC NA TRBJ1-2 NA TRBV6-1
CASSRSGRWVF TGTGCCAGCAGTCGTAGCGGGAGATGGGTCTTC TRBD2 TRBJ2-1 NA TRBV2
CASSQRQYSNQPQHF TGTGCCAGCAGCCAGAGACAATATAGCAATCAGCCCCAGCATTTT NA TRBJ1-5 once TRBV28
CASSPAGGTYNEQFF TGCGCCAGCAGTCCCGCGGGCGGCACCTACAATGAGCAGTTCTTC NA TRBJ2-1 NA TRBV5-1
CASSLAQFQKTQYF TGCGCCAGCAGCTTGGCCCAGTTTCAAAAGACCCAGTACTTC NA TRBJ2-5 NA TRBV5-1
CASSPSNGGAFF TGTGCCAGCAGCCCTTCAAACGGCGGGGCTTTCTTT NA TRBJ1-1 NA TRBV7-9
CASSYFGPGRETQYF TGTGCCAGCAGTTACTTTGGCCCAGGGAGGGAGACCCAGTACTTC NA TRBJ2-5 NA TRBV6-2/TRBV6-3
CASTAETFSEQFF TGTGCCAGCACTGCCGAGACATTCAGTGAGCAGTTCTTC NA TRBJ2-1 NA TRBV11-2
CASSLGRDLSYEQYF TGTGCCAGCAGCTTGGGTCGGGACTTATCTTACGAGCAGTACTTC NA TRBJ2-7 NA TRBV7-9
CACLDREISYEQYF TGTGCCTGCTTAGACAGGGAGATATCCTACGAGCAGTACTTC TRBD1 TRBJ2-7 NA TRBV30
CASSETVPGTDTQYF TGTGCCAGCAGTGAGACAGTCCCTGGCACAGATACGCAGTATTTT NA TRBJ2-3 NA TRBV2
CASSLGRGLGYTF TGTGCCAGCAGTTTAGGCAGGGGGCTTGGCTACACCTTC TRBD1 TRBJ1-2 few TRBV6-5
CASSSGQGANEKLFF TGCGCCAGCAGCAGCGGACAGGGAGCTAATGAAAAACTGTTTTTT TRBD1 TRBJ1-4 few TRBV5-1
CASRQFLDRGEKLFF TGTGCCAGCAGGCAATTTCTAGACAGGGGCGAAAAACTGTTTTTT TRBD1 TRBJ1-4 few TRBV28
CASSPRDTFWMQYF TGTGCCAGCAGCCCGAGGGACACTTTTTGGATGCAGTATTTT NA TRBJ2-3 NA TRBV11-2
CASSFEAGGNTQYF TGTGCCAGCAGTTTCGAGGCGGGAGGCAATACGCAGTATTTT TRBD2 TRBJ2-3 NA TRBV28
CAWSPGNHDQPQHF TGTGCCTGGTCTCCCGGGAATCATGATCAGCCCCAGCATTTT NA TRBJ1-5 NA TRBV30
CASHAGAGRHEQYF TGCGCCAGCCATGCGGGGGCCGGGCGCCACGAGCAGTACTTC NA TRBJ2-7 NA TRBV10-2
CASSNPTRLSQETQYF TGTGCCAGCAGCAATCCAACCAGACTCTCCCAAGAGACCCAGTACTTC NA TRBJ2-5 NA TRBV11-1
CATGQVGETQYF TGTGCCACCGGACAGGTGGGAGAGACCCAGTACTTC TRBD1 TRBJ2-5 once TRBV24-1
CAWKSTDSYNEQFF TGTGCATGGAAATCGACAGACTCCTACAATGAGCAGTTCTTC NA TRBJ2-1 NA TRBV30
CASSYQVETHNEQFF TGTGCCAGCAGTTATCAGGTAGAGACCCACAATGAGCAGTTCTTC NA TRBJ2-1 NA TRBV6-5
CASSFAGELDTQYF TGCGCCAGCAGCTTCGCGGGAGAATTAGATACGCAGTATTTT TRBD2 TRBJ2-3 NA TRBV5-1
CASSTVPGQVRDLIGGYTF TGTGCCAGCAGTACCGTCCCGGGACAGGTCCGGGACTTAATAGGGGGCTACACCTTC TRBD1 TRBJ1-2 NA TRBV28
CASSFGGDTQYF TGTGCCAGCAGTTTCGGGGGAGATACGCAGTATTTT NA TRBJ2-3 NA TRBV28
CASSRDGGPATNEKLFF TGCGCCAGCAGCCGCGACGGAGGCCCTGCAACTAATGAAAAACTGTTTTTT NA TRBJ1-4 NA TRBV5-1
CASSLGLVFEQFF TGTGCCAGCAGCTTGGGACTAGTCTTTGAGCAGTTCTTC TRBD2 TRBJ2-1 NA TRBV11-2
CAWSVQLAFTDTQYF TGTGCCTGGAGTGTACAGCTAGCCTTCACAGATACGCAGTATTTT NA TRBJ2-3 NA TRBV30
CASSLMTSGLTDTQYF TGCGCCAGCAGCTTGATGACTAGCGGTCTCACAGATACGCAGTATTTT TRBD2 TRBJ2-3 NA TRBV5-1
CASSVAGGDSPLHF TGTGCCAGCAGTGTTGCAGGGGGAGATTCACCCCTCCACTTT TRBD1 TRBJ1-6 NA TRBV2
CASSQDLTLNEQFF TGTGCCAGCAGCCAAGATTTGACTCTTAATGAGCAGTTCTTC NA TRBJ2-1 NA TRBV3-1/TRBV3-2
CASSPPVGQGGEQYF TGTGCCAGCTCACCACCGGTGGGACAGGGGGGCGAGCAGTACTTC TRBD1 TRBJ2-7 NA TRBV18
CASSLAVGVYEQYF TGTGCCAGCAGCTTGGCCGTGGGAGTTTACGAGCAGTACTTC NA TRBJ2-7 NA TRBV5-8
CASSLSGRVGELFF TGTGCCAGCAGTCTTAGCGGGAGGGTAGGGGAGCTGTTTTTT TRBD2 TRBJ2-2 once TRBV2
CASSPIPLQAENRYGYTF TGTGCCAGCAGCCCAATACCCCTACAGGCCGAAAACCGTTATGGCTACACCTTC NA TRBJ1-2 NA TRBV7-6
CASTRGLRETQYF TGTGCCAGCACCAGGGGGCTTCGAGAGACCCAGTACTTC TRBD1 TRBJ2-5 NA TRBV28
CASSIPSVQPQHF TGTGCCAGCAGTATCCCCTCCGTACAGCCCCAGCATTTT NA TRBJ1-5 once TRBV28
CASSIGGISYEQYF TGTGCCAGTAGTATAGGAGGCATCTCCTACGAGCAGTACTTC NA TRBJ2-7 NA TRBV19
CASSLVGQVFRFSYEQYF TGTGCCAGCAGCTTAGTGGGACAGGTATTTCGCTTTTCCTACGAGCAGTACTTC TRBD1 TRBJ2-7 NA TRBV11-2
CASSDQGGVEAFF TGTGCCAGCAGTGACCAGGGGGGCGTTGAAGCTTTCTTT TRBD1 TRBJ1-1 NA TRBV6-1